The 23 T cell receptor beta chains below were found in one sample sequenced in a study of blood T cells in healthy people across ages. Primers used in a second PCR of roughly 7 to 12 cycles were a sample-barcoded 5' primer and a J-beta primer mix. TCRdb used MiXCR to reprocess the 5' RACE reads, holding one entry per CDR3 protein. The sample shows 500,000 to 600,000 distinct CDR3 sequences, about 26% of them seen only once. Sequencing was carried out using blood. Every receptor here comes from a woman aged 70-85 years in good health.

The sample holds a few counts of this clonotype. This chain links TRBV20-1 with TRBJ1-2; D is possibly TRBD1 (6 bases). In germline, CDR1 is DFQATT, CDR2 SNEGSKA (reference sequence). The CDR3 runs 14 residues. V was cut by 0 bases and J by 4 bases, with 12 bases left in between. The CDR3 DNA follows: TGCAGTGCTAGAGATCAGGGGATGGGCTATGGCTACACCTTC. It yields the protein CSARDQGMGYGYTF.

This clonotype appeared many times. The chain couples TRBV4-3 to TRBJ2-5; D unclear. Germline V CDR1 and CDR2: LGHNA, YSLEER. V lost 1 base and J lost 0, with 6 bases in between. CDR3 size: 14 residues. CDR3 DNA sequence: TGCGCCAGCAGCCAAGTTACCTACCAAGAGACCCAGTACTTC. Translating gives CASSQVTYQETQYF.

This clonotype was seen only a few times. The rearrangement joins TRBV4-3 to TRBJ2-5; 10 bases match TRBD1. Trimming at V came to 1 base and at J to 5 bases, leaving 4 bases not matched to a gene. Germline CDR1 LGHNA, CDR2 YSLEER. The CDR3 loop spans 15 amino acids. Here the CDR3 reads CASSQVPGQGETQYF. In nucleotides, the CDR3 is TGCGCCAGCAGCCAAGTGCCGGGACAGGGGGAGACCCAGTACTTC.

This clonotype was counted once. V gene TRBV12-3 or TRBV12-4 combines with J gene TRBJ2-1; 7 bases are shared with TRBD2. V dropped 6 bases and J dropped 5; count of bases not matched to a gene: 4. CDR3 size: 13 residues. CDR3 amino acids: CASRSSGNNEQFF. Written as DNA, the CDR3 is TGTGCCAGCAGGTCTAGCGGCAACAATGAGCAGTTCTTC.

The chain links TRBV6-6 to TRBJ1-5, with D perhaps TRBD1 (5 bases). V was trimmed by 7 bases and J by 4 bases, leaving 14 bases between them. From germline, CDR1 is MNHNY and CDR2 SVGAGI (reference sequence). The CDR3 extends over 14 amino acids. CDR3: CASNWGRGNQPQHF. The CDR3 DNA reads as TGTGCCAGCAATTGGGGACGGGGAAATCAGCCCCAGCATTTT.

V is TRBV7-9 and J is TRBJ2-5; 8 bases align to TRBD1. V dropped 7 bases and J dropped 5; count of bases not matched to a gene: 15. There are 16 residues in the CDR3. Germline V gene lookup returns CDR1 SEHNR and CDR2 FQNEAQ (reference sequence). CDR3 DNA sequence: TGTGCCAGCACCCCACGCAGGGGGCACTTGTTGGAGACCCAGTACTTC. Translated, it gives CASTPRRGHLLETQYF.

This clonotype was seen only once. The rearrangement uses TRBV4-3 and TRBJ1-5; D gene ambiguous. CDR3 length: 16 residues. Germline CDR1 is LGHNA and CDR2 is YSLEER. V was pared by 0 bases and J by 6 bases, with 15 bases between. CDR3 bases: TGCGCCAGCAGCCAAGAAATCTCCCGGGATGGTCAGCCCCAGCATTTT. It is translated as CASSQEISRDGQPQHF.

Notes on this clonotype: The CDR3 does not close with the conserved phenylalanine or tryptophan, likely indicating a read error. The chain joins TRBV4-1 to TRBJ2-7, with 7 bases that match TRBD1. Trimming cost V 4 bases and J 2 bases; bases outside gene matches: 11. Germline V gives CDR1 MGHRA, CDR2 YSYEKL. This CDR3 is built from 16 residues. Here the CDR3 reads CASSRLMVQGTYEQYL. The CDR3 nucleotides are TGCGCCAGCAGCCGCCTAATGGTACAGGGGACCTACGAGCAGTACCTC.

This clonotype was detected only once. The rearrangement joins TRBV29-1 to TRBJ1-1; no reliable D call. CDR1 is SQVTM and CDR2 is ANQGSEA in the germline V gene. The CDR3 is 13 amino acids. Trimming left V 4 bases short and J 6 bases short, with 15 bases between. The CDR3 region has the DNA TGCAGCGTTGCGAGGAGATTGGGCTCTGAAGCTTTCTTT. Residues: CSVARRLGSEAFF.

J is TRBJ2-3 and V is TRBV20-1; D gene uncertain. Trimming left V 1 base short and J 3 bases short, with 14 bases between. The CDR3 has 15 amino acids. The V gene's germline CDR1 is DFQATT and CDR2 SNEGSKA (reference sequence). CDR3 loop: CSARAPTTGTDTQYF. As DNA, the CDR3 is TGCAGTGCTAGAGCTCCCACGACCGGGACAGATACGCAGTATTTT.

This clonotype has ten or more counts. V is TRBV25-1 and J is TRBJ2-1; D assignment may be TRBD1 or TRBD2 (5 bases each). There are 16 residues in the CDR3. Trimming removed 5 bases at V and 9 bases at J, with 23 bases between. Germline V lookup: CDR1 MGHDK, CDR2 SYGVNS. The CDR3 loop is CASSRYRTTRRGEQFF. For the CDR3, the DNA is TGTGCCAGCAGTAGATACCGGACAACTAGAAGGGGTGAGCAGTTCTTC.

In nucleotides, the CDR3 is TGTGCCAGCAGTTGGATTCGGACAGGGGATAACTATGGCTACACCTTC. Protein: CASSWIRTGDNYGYTF. The chain carries TRBV6-5 and TRBJ1-2, with 9 bases aligning to TRBD1. The V and J ends lost 4 bases and 1 base, in that order; junction bases with no gene match: 7. This CDR3 region has 16 residues. Germline CDR1 reads MNHEY; CDR2 reads SVGAGI.

The chain carries TRBV29-1 and TRBJ1-1; no definite D call. Trimming left V 4 bases short and J 0 bases short, with 6 bases between. Germline CDR1 SQVTM, CDR2 ANQGSEA. The CDR3 consists of 12 residues. This chain's CDR3 is CSVVWMNTEAFF. The CDR3 DNA is TGCAGCGTTGTGTGGATGAACACTGAAGCTTTCTTT.

The V and J genes are TRBV7-9 and TRBJ2-7, with D tentatively TRBD1 or TRBD2 (5 bases each). The CDR3 totals 12 residues. V lost 7 bases and J lost 5, with 12 bases in between. Germline V gene data show CDR1 as SEHNR and CDR2 as FQNEAQ (reference sequence). CDR3 sequence reads: CASIGGSDEQYF. The CDR3 coding sequence is TGTGCCAGCATTGGGGGATCGGACGAGCAGTACTTC.

This clonotype was seen only a few times. The rearrangement links TRBV2 to TRBJ2-2, with a tentative D call TRBD1 (6 bases). There are 11 residues in the CDR3. The ends were cut back, 7 bases at V and 8 bases at J, with 8 bases in the middle. The germline V gene encodes CDR1 SNHLY and CDR2 FYNNEI. CDR3 sequence reads: CASTQGGELFF. In nucleotides, the CDR3 is TGTGCCAGCACTCAGGGGGGGGAGCTGTTTTTT.

This clonotype was seen more than once but under ten times. This chain uses TRBV5-1 with TRBJ2-5; D gene ambiguous. The J call may not be correct, given that the DNA end is closer to TRBJ2-7. The CDR3 is made up of 14 amino acids. Germline V gene lookup returns CDR1 SGHRS and CDR2 YFSETQ. CDR3 in DNA: TGCGCCAGCAGCTTGGACTTGGGAATATACGAGCAGTACTTC. This translates into CASSLDLGIYEQYF.

In its sample, this clonotype was seen once. V is TRBV20-1 and J is TRBJ2-7; D not resolved. Trimming removed 3 bases from V and 2 bases from J, with 14 bases in between. The CDR3 is made up of 14 amino acids. Germline V gives CDR1 DFQATT, CDR2 SNEGSKA (reference sequence). The CDR3 nucleotides are TGCAGTGCTAGTAGGGATTCGGCGACCTACGAGCAGTACTTC. It translates to CSASRDSATYEQYF.

V and J are TRBV11-3 and TRBJ2-1, with D maybe TRBD2 (6 bases). Trimming shortened V by 6 bases and J by 8 bases, and 17 bases separated the two germline ends. CDR3 length: 14 residues. Germline loops: CDR1 SGHNT, CDR2 YENEEA. The CDR3 loop reads CASRNEGRYDEQFF. Written as DNA, the CDR3 is TGTGCCAGCAGGAACGAGGGGAGGTACGATGAGCAGTTCTTC.

The rearrangement joins TRBV5-1 to TRBJ1-2, with D possibly matching TRBD1 (5 bases). The germline CDR1 and CDR2 sequences are SGHRS and YFSETQ. V dropped 1 base and J dropped 6 bases, with 13 bases sitting between them. There are 14 residues in the CDR3. The CDR3 here is CASSLIRGADGYTF. Here the CDR3 DNA reads TGCGCCAGCAGCTTGATAAGGGGCGCGGATGGCTACACCTTC.

The V and J genes are TRBV28 and TRBJ1-2; 9 bases align to TRBD1. The CDR3 loop spans 14 amino acids. Trimming at V came to 5 bases and at J to 6 bases, leaving 7 bases not matched to a gene. CDR1 is MDHEN, CDR2 SYDVKM, per germline. The CDR3 is CASSPGQGRNGYTF. In DNA, the CDR3 is TGTGCCAGCAGTCCCGGACAGGGGAGGAATGGCTACACCTTC.

CDR3 DNA: TGTGCCAGCAGCTTAAGTACAGGGAACACCGGGGAGCTGTTTTTT. Protein sequence: CASSLSTGNTGELFF. The rearrangement uses TRBV7-3 and TRBJ2-2; perhaps TRBD1 as D (5 bases). Trimming removed 1 base from V and 1 base from J, with 7 bases in between. The CDR3 contains 15 residues. In germline, CDR1 is SGHTA, CDR2 FQGTGA.

This clonotype was recorded a few times. The V gene is TRBV20-1, the J gene TRBJ1-1; tentatively, D is TRBD1 (5 bases). The germline gives CDR1 DFQATT, CDR2 SNEGSKA (reference sequence). The V end was cut by 6 bases, the J end by 1 base, with 15 bases between. The CDR3 consists of 14 residues. The CDR3 spells CSAVASDKNTEAFF. The CDR3 region has the DNA TGCAGTGCCGTCGCTTCGGACAAGAACACTGAAGCTTTCTTT.

The table lists this clonotype with a few counts. This rearrangement joins TRBV7-2 to TRBJ2-2, with 7 bases fitting TRBD2. The germline V gene has CDR1 SGHTA and CDR2 FQGNSA. Trimming removed 2 bases from V and 1 base from J; junction bases left unmatched: 1. This CDR3 has 15 amino acids. The CDR3 DNA follows: TGTGCCAGCAGCTTATCTAGCGGGAACACCGGGGAGCTGTTTTTT. Its protein is CASSLSSGNTGELFF.